The 8 T cell receptor beta chains presented below share a single source sample, sequenced in a study of blood T cell repertoires in COVID-19. The repertoire was sequenced with immunoSEQ multiplex PCR; TCRdb's copy has only in-frame clones and lacks some. The sample has around 200,000 clones, about 87% seen once. Input material: peripheral blood. Receptors originate from a man aged 35-49 years with active or convalescent COVID-19.

DNA of the CDR3: TGTGCCAGCAGCAGTTATAACACTGAAGCTTTCTTT. As protein: CASSSYNTEAFF. The genes are TRBV27 and TRBJ1-1; D not certain. Germline values: CDR1 MNHEY, CDR2 SMNVEV (reference sequence). The length of the CDR3 is 12 residues. The germline V and J ends were trimmed by 6 bases and 2 bases, with 7 bases remaining between them.

The CDR3 loop is CASSLRLAGAYNEQFF. CDR3 coding DNA: TGTGCCAGCAGTTTGCGACTAGCGGGGGCCTACAATGAGCAGTTCTTC. This chain uses TRBV28 with TRBJ2-1; TRBD2 matches at 12 bases. Germline lookup yields CDR1 MDHEN and CDR2 SYDVKM. CDR3 size: 16 residues. The trim removed 3 bases at V and 2 bases at J, leaving 2 bases unmatched.

This clone appeared a single time. The V call is TRBV18, the J call TRBJ1-1; D gene ambiguous. CDR1 is KGHSH, CDR2 LQKENI, per germline. The germline V and J ends were trimmed by 1 base and 1 base, with 13 bases remaining between them. CDR3 length: 16 residues. CDR3 nucleotide sequence: TGTGCCAGCTCACCACGCCAGGAAGTTCGGAACACTGAAGCTTTCTTT. As protein: CASSPRQEVRNTEAFF.

The rearrangement links TRBV4-1 to TRBJ2-4; TRBD1 might be the D (5 bases). Trimming removed 0 bases from V and 0 bases from J, with 12 bases in between. CDR1 MGHRA and CDR2 YSYEKL come from the germline V gene. This CDR3 is 17 amino acids long. This chain's CDR3 is CASSQEGPFLAKNIQYF. CDR3 in DNA: TGCGCCAGCAGCCAAGAGGGGCCGTTCCTAGCCAAAAACATTCAGTACTTC.

V and J are TRBV3-1 (or the pseudogene TRBV3-2) and TRBJ1-4; perhaps TRBD1 as D (6 bases). V was shortened by 4 bases and J by 8 bases, with 14 bases between the two germline ends. The germline gives CDR1 LGHDT, CDR2 YNNKEL (reference sequence). This CDR3 spans 14 amino acids. The CDR3 region is CASSPTGLWEKLFF. The DNA for the CDR3 is TGTGCCAGCAGCCCTACAGGGTTGTGGGAAAAACTGTTTTTT.

The genes are TRBV19 and TRBJ1-5; D unclear. Trimming removed 1 base from V and 5 bases from J, with 6 bases in between. Germline lookup yields CDR1 LNHDA and CDR2 SQIVND (reference sequence). The CDR3 has 13 residues. CDR3 amino acids: CASSIVPDQPQHF. As DNA, the CDR3 is TGTGCCAGTAGTATAGTGCCGGATCAGCCCCAGCATTTT.

CDR3 DNA: TGTGCCAGCTCACCACAGAGAATCTCTGGAAACACCATATATTTT. Translation: CASSPQRISGNTIYF. The genes are TRBV18 and TRBJ1-3; D is unresolved. Trimming pared 1 base from V and 0 bases from J, leaving 7 bases between. CDR3 length: 15 amino acids. Germline CDR1 is KGHSH and CDR2 is LQKENI.

This clone was detected only a few times. CDR3 sequence: CASSIVGVEYGYTF. DNA of the CDR3: TGTGCCAGTAGTATAGTTGGCGTGGAGTATGGCTACACCTTC. This chain uses TRBV19 with TRBJ1-2, with D uncertain. The germline CDR1 and CDR2 sequences are LNHDA and SQIVND (reference sequence). This CDR3 spans 14 amino acids. V lost 1 base and J 5 bases, leaving 11 bases between the germline ends.